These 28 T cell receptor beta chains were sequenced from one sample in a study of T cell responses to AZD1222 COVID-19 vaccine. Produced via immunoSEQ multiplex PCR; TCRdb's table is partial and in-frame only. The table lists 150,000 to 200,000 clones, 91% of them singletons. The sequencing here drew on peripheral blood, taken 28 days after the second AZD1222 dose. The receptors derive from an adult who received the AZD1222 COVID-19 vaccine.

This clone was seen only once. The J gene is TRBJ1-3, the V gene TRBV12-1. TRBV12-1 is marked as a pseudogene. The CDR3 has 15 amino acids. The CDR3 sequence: CASRPRESSGNTIYF. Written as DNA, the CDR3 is TGTGCCAGCAGGCCTCGGGAGAGCTCTGGAAACACCATATATTTT.

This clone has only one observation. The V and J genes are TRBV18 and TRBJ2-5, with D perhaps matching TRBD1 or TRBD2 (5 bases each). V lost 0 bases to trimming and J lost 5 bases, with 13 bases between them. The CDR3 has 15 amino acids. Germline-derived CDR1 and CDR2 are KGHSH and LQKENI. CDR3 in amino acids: CASSPPIRGGETQYF. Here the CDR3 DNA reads TGTGCCAGCTCACCACCGATTAGGGGCGGGGAGACCCAGTACTTC.

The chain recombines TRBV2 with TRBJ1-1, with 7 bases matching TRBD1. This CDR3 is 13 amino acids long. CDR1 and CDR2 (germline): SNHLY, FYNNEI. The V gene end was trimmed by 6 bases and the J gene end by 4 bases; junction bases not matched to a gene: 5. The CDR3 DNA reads TGTGCCAGCAGCGGGCAGGGGGGCACTGAAGCTTTCTTT. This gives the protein CASSGQGGTEAFF.

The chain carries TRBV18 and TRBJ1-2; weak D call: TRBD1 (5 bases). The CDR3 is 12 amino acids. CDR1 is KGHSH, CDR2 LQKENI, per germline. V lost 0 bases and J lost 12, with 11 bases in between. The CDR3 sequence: CASSPPPGLHTF. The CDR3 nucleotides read TGTGCCAGCTCACCACCTCCAGGGCTTCACACCTTC.

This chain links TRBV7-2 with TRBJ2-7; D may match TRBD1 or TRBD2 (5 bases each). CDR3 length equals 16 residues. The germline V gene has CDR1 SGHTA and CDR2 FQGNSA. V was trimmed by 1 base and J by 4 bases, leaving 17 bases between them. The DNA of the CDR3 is TGTGCCAGCAGCTTAGGGGGGAGTTGGAGCGTTTACGAGCAGTACTTC. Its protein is CASSLGGSWSVYEQYF.

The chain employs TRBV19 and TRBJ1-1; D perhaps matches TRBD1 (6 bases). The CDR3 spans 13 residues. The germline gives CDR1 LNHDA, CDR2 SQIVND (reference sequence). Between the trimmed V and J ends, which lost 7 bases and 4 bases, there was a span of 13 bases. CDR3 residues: CASTIGGPTEAFF. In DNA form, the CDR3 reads TGTGCCAGTACTATTGGGGGGCCCACTGAAGCTTTCTTT.

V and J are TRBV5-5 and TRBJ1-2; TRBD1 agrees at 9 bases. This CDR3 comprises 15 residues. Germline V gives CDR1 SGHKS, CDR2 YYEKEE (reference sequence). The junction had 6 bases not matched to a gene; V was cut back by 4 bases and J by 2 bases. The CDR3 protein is CASSIGTGQNYGYTF. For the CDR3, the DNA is TGTGCCAGCAGCATAGGGACAGGGCAGAACTATGGCTACACCTTC.

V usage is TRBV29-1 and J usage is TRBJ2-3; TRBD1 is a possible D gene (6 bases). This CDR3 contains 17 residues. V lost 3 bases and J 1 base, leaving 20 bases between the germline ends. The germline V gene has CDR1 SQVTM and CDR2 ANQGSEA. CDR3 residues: CSVEGQGLGGGTDTQYF. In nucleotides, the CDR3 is TGCAGCGTTGAGGGGCAGGGCCTTGGGGGCGGCACAGATACGCAGTATTTT.

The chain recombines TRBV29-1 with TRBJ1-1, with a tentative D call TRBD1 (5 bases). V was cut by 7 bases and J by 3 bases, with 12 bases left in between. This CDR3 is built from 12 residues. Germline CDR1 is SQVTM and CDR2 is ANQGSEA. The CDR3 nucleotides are TGCAGCGGGGCAGGGACTGACACTGAAGCTTTCTTT. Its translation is CSGAGTDTEAFF.

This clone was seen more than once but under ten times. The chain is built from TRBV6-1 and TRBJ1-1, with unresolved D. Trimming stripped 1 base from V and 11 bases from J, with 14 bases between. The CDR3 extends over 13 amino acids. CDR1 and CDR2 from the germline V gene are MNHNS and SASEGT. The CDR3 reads CASSEEALPAAFF. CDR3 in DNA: TGTGCCAGCAGTGAAGAGGCGCTTCCGGCGGCTTTCTTT.

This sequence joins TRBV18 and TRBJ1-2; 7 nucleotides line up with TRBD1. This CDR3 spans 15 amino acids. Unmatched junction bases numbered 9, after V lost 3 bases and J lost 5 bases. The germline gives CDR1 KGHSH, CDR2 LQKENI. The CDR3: CASSPEAGGRYGYTF. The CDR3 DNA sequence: TGTGCCAGCTCACCGGAGGCAGGGGGTAGATATGGCTACACCTTC.

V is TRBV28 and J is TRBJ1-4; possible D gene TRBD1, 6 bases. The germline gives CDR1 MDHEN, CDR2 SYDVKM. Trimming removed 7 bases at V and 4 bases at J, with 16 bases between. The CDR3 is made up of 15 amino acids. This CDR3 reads CASTTLGQLNEKLFF. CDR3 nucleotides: TGTGCCAGCACCACCCTCGGACAGCTTAATGAAAAACTGTTTTTT.

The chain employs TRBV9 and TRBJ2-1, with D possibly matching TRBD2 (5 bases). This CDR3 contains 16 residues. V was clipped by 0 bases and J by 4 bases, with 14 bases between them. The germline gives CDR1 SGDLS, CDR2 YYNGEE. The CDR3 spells CASSVATLAQYNEQFF. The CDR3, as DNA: TGTGCCAGCAGCGTAGCAACCCTAGCACAGTACAATGAGCAGTTCTTC.

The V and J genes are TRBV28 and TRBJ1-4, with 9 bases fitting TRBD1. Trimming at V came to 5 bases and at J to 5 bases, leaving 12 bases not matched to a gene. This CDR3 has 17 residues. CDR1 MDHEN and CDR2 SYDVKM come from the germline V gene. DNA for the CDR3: TGTGCCAGCAGTCTCCTCTTAACAGGGGGCGCAAATGAAAAACTGTTTTTT. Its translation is CASSLLLTGGANEKLFF.

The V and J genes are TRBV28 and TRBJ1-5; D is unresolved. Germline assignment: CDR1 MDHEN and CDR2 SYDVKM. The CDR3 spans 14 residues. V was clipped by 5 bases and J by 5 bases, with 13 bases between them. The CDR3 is CASSQGATYQPQHF. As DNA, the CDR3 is TGTGCCAGCAGTCAAGGTGCCACCTATCAGCCCCAGCATTTT.

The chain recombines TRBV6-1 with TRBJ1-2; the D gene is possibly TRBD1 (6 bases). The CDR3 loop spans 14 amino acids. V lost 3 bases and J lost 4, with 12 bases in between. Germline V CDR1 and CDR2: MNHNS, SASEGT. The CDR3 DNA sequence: TGTGCCAGCAGTGACGGACAGACCTTCTATGGCTACACCTTC. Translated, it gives CASSDGQTFYGYTF.

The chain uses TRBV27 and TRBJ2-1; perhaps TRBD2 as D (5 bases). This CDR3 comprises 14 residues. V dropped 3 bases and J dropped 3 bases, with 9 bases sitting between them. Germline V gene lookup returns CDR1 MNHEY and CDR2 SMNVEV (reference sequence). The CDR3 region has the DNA TGTGCCAGCAGTTTGCGGGCAGTCTACAATGAGCAGTTCTTC. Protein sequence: CASSLRAVYNEQFF.

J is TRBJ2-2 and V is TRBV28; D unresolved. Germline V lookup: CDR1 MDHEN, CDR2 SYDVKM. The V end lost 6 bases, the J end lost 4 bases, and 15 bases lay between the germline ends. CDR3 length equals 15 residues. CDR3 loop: CASSPLRPATGELFF. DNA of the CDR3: TGTGCCAGCAGCCCCCTCCGACCGGCCACCGGGGAGCTGTTTTTT.

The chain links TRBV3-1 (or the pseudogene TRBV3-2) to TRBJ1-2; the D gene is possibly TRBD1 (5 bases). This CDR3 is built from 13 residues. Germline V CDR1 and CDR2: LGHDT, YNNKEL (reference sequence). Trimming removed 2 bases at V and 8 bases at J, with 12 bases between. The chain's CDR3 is CASSQKRGNGYTF. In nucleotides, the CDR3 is TGTGCCAGCAGCCAAAAACGGGGGAACGGCTACACCTTC.

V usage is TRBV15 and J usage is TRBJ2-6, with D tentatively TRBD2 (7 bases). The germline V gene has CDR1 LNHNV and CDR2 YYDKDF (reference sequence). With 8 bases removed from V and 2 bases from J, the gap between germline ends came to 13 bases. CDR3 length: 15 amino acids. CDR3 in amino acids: CATRGASAGANVLTF. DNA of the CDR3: TGTGCCACCCGGGGGGCATCGGCTGGGGCCAACGTCCTGACTTTC.

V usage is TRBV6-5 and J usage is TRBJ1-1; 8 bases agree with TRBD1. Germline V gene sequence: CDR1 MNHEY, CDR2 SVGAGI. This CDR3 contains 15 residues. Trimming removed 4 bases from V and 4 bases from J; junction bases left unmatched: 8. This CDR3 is CASSFRRQGTTEAFF. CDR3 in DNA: TGTGCCAGCAGTTTCAGGAGACAGGGGACCACTGAAGCTTTCTTT.

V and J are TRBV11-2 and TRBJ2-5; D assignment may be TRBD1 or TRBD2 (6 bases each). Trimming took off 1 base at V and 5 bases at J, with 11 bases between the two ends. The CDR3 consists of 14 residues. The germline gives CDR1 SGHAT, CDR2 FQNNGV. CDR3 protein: CASSLGGAGETQYF. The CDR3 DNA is TGTGCCAGCAGCTTAGGGGGGGCTGGGGAGACCCAGTACTTC.

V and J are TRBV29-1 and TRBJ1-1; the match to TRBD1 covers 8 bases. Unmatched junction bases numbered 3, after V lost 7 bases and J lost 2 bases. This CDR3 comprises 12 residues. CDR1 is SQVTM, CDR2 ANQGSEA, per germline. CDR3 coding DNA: TGCAGCGGGGGACAGGTTAACACTGAAGCTTTCTTT. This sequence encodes CSGGQVNTEAFF.

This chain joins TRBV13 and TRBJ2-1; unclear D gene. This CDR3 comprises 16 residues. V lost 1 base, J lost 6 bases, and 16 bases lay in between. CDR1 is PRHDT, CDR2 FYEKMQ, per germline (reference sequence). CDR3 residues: CASSLEKRLKGNEQFF. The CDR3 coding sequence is TGTGCCAGCAGCTTAGAGAAGCGCCTAAAGGGCAATGAGCAGTTCTTC.

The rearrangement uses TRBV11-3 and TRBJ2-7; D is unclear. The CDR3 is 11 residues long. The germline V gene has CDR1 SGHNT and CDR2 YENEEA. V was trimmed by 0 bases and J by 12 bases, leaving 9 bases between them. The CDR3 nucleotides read TGTGCCAGCAGCTTAGAGAGATCTGCGTACTTC. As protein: CASSLERSAYF.

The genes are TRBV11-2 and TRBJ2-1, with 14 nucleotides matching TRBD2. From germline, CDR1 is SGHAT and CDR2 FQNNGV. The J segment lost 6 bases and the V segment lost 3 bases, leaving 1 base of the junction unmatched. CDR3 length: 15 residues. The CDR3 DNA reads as TGTGCCAGCAGCTTTGGGACTAGCGGGAGCAATGAGCAGTTCTTC. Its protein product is CASSFGTSGSNEQFF.

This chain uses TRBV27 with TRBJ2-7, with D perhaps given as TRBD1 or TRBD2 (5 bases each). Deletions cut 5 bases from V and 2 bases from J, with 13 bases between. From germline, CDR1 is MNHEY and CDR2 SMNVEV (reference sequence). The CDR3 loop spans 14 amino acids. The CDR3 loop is CASSPRDGPYEQYF. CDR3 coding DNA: TGTGCCAGCAGTCCCAGGGACGGCCCCTACGAGCAGTACTTC.

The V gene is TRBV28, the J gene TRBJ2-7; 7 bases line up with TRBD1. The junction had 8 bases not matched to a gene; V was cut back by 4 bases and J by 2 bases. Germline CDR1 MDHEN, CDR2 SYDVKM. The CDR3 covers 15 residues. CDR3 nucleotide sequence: TGTGCCAGCAGTTGGGGACAGCCCGGGACCTACGAGCAGTACTTC. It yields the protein CASSWGQPGTYEQYF.